One and the same sample provided the 18 T cell receptor beta chains below, sequenced in a study of shared clonotypes between healthy human individuals. Sequencing was performed with immunoSEQ multiplex PCR; in TCRdb, only in-frame clones are kept and a portion is missing. The sample shows roughly 1.4 million clones, about 98.5% of them seen only once. Sequenced sample: naive CD4+ T cells sorted from blood. Stated subset: CD45RA+ positively selected. These TCRs come from a man aged 25-45 years in good health.

The chain joins TRBV27 to TRBJ1-2; the D gene is possibly TRBD1 (6 bases). V was trimmed by 2 bases and J by 4 bases, leaving 14 bases between them. CDR1 and CDR2 (germline): MNHEY, SMNVEV (reference sequence). The CDR3 length is 15 residues. In DNA, the CDR3 is TGTGCCAGCAGTTTAACAGGGACAAACCCCTATGGCTACACCTTC. This encodes CASSLTGTNPYGYTF.

V gene TRBV19 combines with J gene TRBJ2-5, with 7 bases matching TRBD1. The V and J ends lost 6 bases and 0 bases, in that order; junction bases with no gene match: 7. CDR3 length: 15 amino acids. Germline CDR1 reads LNHDA; CDR2 reads SQIVND (reference sequence). DNA for the CDR3: TGTGCCAGTAGCCAGGGCCAGGGGGACCAAGAGACCCAGTACTTC. Translation: CASSQGQGDQETQYF.

As DNA, the CDR3 is TGCGCCAGCAGCCCGCTCTCTGGGGCCAACGTCCTGACTTTC. Amino acid sequence: CASSPLSGANVLTF. This sequence joins TRBV4-1 and TRBJ2-6; D gene uncertain. Trimming took off 4 bases at V and 0 bases at J, with 4 bases between the two ends. The CDR3 has 14 amino acids. Germline V lookup: CDR1 MGHRA, CDR2 YSYEKL.

The CDR3 sequence: CASSQEELAGSSGANVLTF. The CDR3 nucleotides read TGTGCCAGCAGCCAAGAAGAACTAGCGGGATCCTCTGGGGCCAACGTCCTGACTTTC. The chain employs TRBV14 and TRBJ2-6; 10 bases fit TRBD2. Per germline, CDR1 SGHDN and CDR2 FVKESK. V was pared by 0 bases and J by 0 bases, with 5 bases of the junction left unmatched. The CDR3 totals 19 residues.

The table lists this clone with a count of one. The V gene is TRBV19, the J gene TRBJ2-5; D is uncertain. The CDR3 spans 14 residues. With 5 bases removed from V and 5 bases from J, the gap between germline ends came to 15 bases. Germline CDR1 is LNHDA and CDR2 is SQIVND (reference sequence). CDR3: CASSLRPPSETQYF. CDR3 sequence (DNA): TGTGCCAGTAGTTTGCGTCCGCCGTCCGAGACCCAGTACTTC. The complete variable domain, with remaining parts taken from reference TRBV19 and TRBJ2-5, reads DGGITQSPKYLFRKEGQNVTLSCEQNLNHDAMYWYRQDPGQGLRLIYYSQIVNDFQKGDIAEGYSVSREKKESFPLTVTSAQKNPTAFYLCASSLRPPSETQYFGPGTRLLVL.

The genes are TRBV29-1 and TRBJ1-4; 7 bases line up with TRBD1. This CDR3 region has 14 residues. Germline-derived CDR1 and CDR2 are SQVTM and ANQGSEA. The V gene end was trimmed by 6 bases and the J gene end by 3 bases; junction bases not matched to a gene: 7. CDR3 residues: CSVNGGTANEKLFF. The CDR3 bases are TGCAGCGTGAATGGGGGGACAGCTAATGAAAAACTGTTTTTT.

This clone occurred once. The chain joins TRBV9 to TRBJ2-1; 11 positions agree with TRBD1. V was pared by 5 bases and J by 7 bases, with 11 bases of the junction left unmatched. The CDR3 is 16 amino acids. CDR1 SGDLS and CDR2 YYNGEE come from the germline V gene. The CDR3 bases are TGTGCCAGCAGAGCCGGGACAGGGGGAATTAAGAATGAGCAGTTCTTC. Translated: CASRAGTGGIKNEQFF.

V usage is TRBV7-9 and J usage is TRBJ1-1; D uncertain. The CDR3 sequence is 13 residues long. Trimming took off 3 bases at V and 4 bases at J, with 9 bases between the two ends. Per germline, CDR1 SEHNR and CDR2 FQNEAQ (reference sequence). The CDR3 DNA follows: TGTGCCAGCAGCTTTGGTAGGAGCACTGAAGCTTTCTTT. It is translated as CASSFGRSTEAFF.

The chain recombines TRBV2 with TRBJ1-2, with no clear D. This CDR3 has 13 amino acids. Trimming removed 5 bases at V and 7 bases at J, with 14 bases between. Germline-derived CDR1 and CDR2 are SNHLY and FYNNEI. For the CDR3, the DNA is TGTGCCAGCAGTTCCGTCGGGGTGTCTGGCTACACCTTC. Its protein product is CASSSVGVSGYTF.

The genes are TRBV7-9 and TRBJ2-5; D not certain. Trimming pared 1 base from V and 2 bases from J, leaving 11 bases between. The CDR3 contains 15 residues. Germline V gene lookup returns CDR1 SEHNR and CDR2 FQNEAQ (reference sequence). Written as DNA, the CDR3 is TGTGCCAGCAGCTTAGGCAGAACGTCACAAGAGACCCAGTACTTC. Amino acid sequence: CASSLGRTSQETQYF.

This chain joins TRBV6-5 and TRBJ1-2; tentative D call: TRBD1 (6 bases). V dropped 6 bases and J dropped 4 bases, with 15 bases sitting between them. CDR3 length equals 14 residues. Germline V CDR1 and CDR2: MNHEY, SVGAGI. DNA of the CDR3: TGTGCCAGCAGGAGAAATACAGGGATCTATGGCTACACCTTC. Translating it yields CASRRNTGIYGYTF.

CDR3 residues: CASSPDRGAGAEAFF. For the CDR3, the DNA is TGTGCCAGCAGCCCAGACAGGGGCGCTGGGGCAGAAGCTTTCTTT. V and J are TRBV7-2 and TRBJ1-1; 8 bases are shared with TRBD1. J lost 8 bases, V lost 5 bases, and 13 bases had no gene match. Germline V gene data show CDR1 as SGHTA and CDR2 as FQGNSA. The CDR3 is 15 amino acids.

This clone was detected only once. V and J are TRBV6-5 and TRBJ2-1; D possibly corresponds to TRBD2 (6 bases). Trimming left V 7 bases short and J 3 bases short, with 13 bases between. Germline CDR1 and CDR2: MNHEY and SVGAGI. The CDR3 sequence is 14 residues long. CDR3 region: CASKEGPVYNEQFF. The CDR3 region has the DNA TGTGCCAGCAAGGAGGGCCCCGTCTACAATGAGCAGTTCTTC.

The V call is TRBV18, the J call TRBJ2-1, with D uncertain. The CDR3 runs to 16 residues. The V end was cut by 3 bases, the J end by 2 bases, with 14 bases between. CDR1 and CDR2 (germline): KGHSH, LQKENI. CDR3 region: CASSPPETPAYNEQFF. CDR3 coding DNA: TGTGCCAGCTCACCCCCAGAGACACCTGCCTACAATGAGCAGTTCTTC. The full variable domain, completed using reference TRBV18 and TRBJ2-1, is NAGVMQNPRHLVRRRGQEARLRCSPMKGHSHVYWYRQLPEEGLKFMVYLQKENIIDESGMPKERFSAEFPKEGPSILRIQQVVRGDSAAYFCASSPPETPAYNEQFFGPGTRLTVL.

Concerning this clone itself: Additional DNA sequences in this sample encode the identical CDR3. The rearrangement uses TRBV27 and TRBJ2-7; 15 nucleotides match TRBD2. The CDR3 loop spans 15 amino acids. With 5 bases clipped from V and 3 bases from J, the junction kept 2 bases outside the gene matches. Germline loops: CDR1 MNHEY, CDR2 SMNVEV (reference sequence). In DNA form, the CDR3 reads TGTGCCAGCAGTCCGGGACTAGCGGGAGGCTACGAGCAGTACTTC. This translates into CASSPGLAGGYEQYF.

This chain joins TRBV28 and TRBJ1-5; the D is unclear. CDR1 is MDHEN, CDR2 SYDVKM, per germline. This CDR3 has 14 amino acids. Trimming shortened V by 8 bases and J by 0 bases, and 11 bases separated the two germline ends. The CDR3 protein is CASSGINSNQPQHF. In DNA form, the CDR3 reads TGTGCCAGCTCGGGGATTAATAGCAATCAGCCCCAGCATTTT.

As concerns this clone: Other nucleotide sequences from this sample produce the same CDR3. V is TRBV7-8 and J is TRBJ2-5; 10 bases align to TRBD1. The V gene's germline CDR1 is SGHVS and CDR2 FQNEAQ. V was pared by 3 bases and J by 5 bases, with 6 bases of the junction left unmatched. The CDR3 has 15 residues. The CDR3: CASSLGQGFGETQYF. The CDR3 DNA follows: TGTGCCAGCAGCTTGGGACAGGGGTTCGGTGAGACCCAGTACTTC.

The V gene is TRBV5-1, the J gene TRBJ2-7, with D uncertain. Germline V gives CDR1 SGHRS, CDR2 YFSETQ. The CDR3 is 13 residues long. V was shortened by 3 bases and J by 4 bases, with 11 bases between the two germline ends. DNA of the CDR3: TGCGCCAGCAGCTCCCCGGATGGGTACGAGCAGTACTTC. This encodes CASSSPDGYEQYF.